These T cell receptor beta chains were read from a single sample in a study of Ad26.COV2.S vaccination and SARS-CoV-2 variants. Repertoires were generated with immunoSEQ multiplex PCR, while TCRdb's copy carries only in-frame clones and drops some. The data contain some 390,000 clones, 80% to 90% of them singletons. The sequencing used peripheral blood, collected in a trial of Ad26.COV2.S vaccine versus placebo. Receptor source: a person between 18 and 60 years old who received the Ad26.COV2.S COVID-19 vaccine or a placebo. The CDR3 runs from the conserved cysteine through the conserved F or W. The order of the fields is D gene, V gene, J gene, CDR3 length, clone size, CDR3 DNA, CDR3 protein. D genes are given only for firm matches. Clone sizes are given selectively: once, few, many, or a class where the clone is expanded.

D: NA
V: TRBV6-5
J: TRBJ1-2
length: 13
size: NA
DNA: TGTGCCAGCAGTTACGTAGGGGAAGGGGGCTACACCTTC
CDR3: CASSYVGEGGYTF

D: TRBD1
V: TRBV29-1
J: TRBJ2-3
length: 12
size: NA
DNA: TGCAGCGCGACAGGGGGCACAGATACGCAGTATTTT
CDR3: CSATGGTDTQYF

D: TRBD1
V: TRBV2
J: TRBJ1-1
length: 14
size: NA
DNA: TGTGCCAGCAGTATCGGACAGGGAGTAGATGAAGCTTTCTTT
CDR3: CASSIGQGVDEAFF

D: NA
V: TRBV7-6
J: TRBJ2-4
length: 16
size: NA
DNA: TGTGCCAGCAGCTTAGGACATACTGCAGCCAAAAACATTCAGTACTTC
CDR3: CASSLGHTAAKNIQYF

D: NA
V: TRBV12-3/TRBV12-4
J: TRBJ1-3
length: 12
size: NA
DNA: TGTGCCAGCAGTTTACCTCGAAACACCATATATTTT
CDR3: CASSLPRNTIYF

D: NA
V: TRBV6-5
J: TRBJ2-1
length: 14
size: NA
DNA: TGTGCCAGCAGTTGGGATGACAGTCACAATGAGCAGTTCTTC
CDR3: CASSWDDSHNEQFF

D: NA
V: TRBV7-9
J: TRBJ2-2
length: 15
size: NA
DNA: TGTGCCAGCAGCTTAGTTGCATCGATGAGATTGGAGCTGTTTTTT
CDR3: CASSLVASMRLELFF

D: NA
V: TRBV27
J: TRBJ1-2
length: 13
size: NA
DNA: TGTGCCAGCAGTTTGGGGGGGAACTATGGCTACACCTTC
CDR3: CASSLGGNYGYTF

D: NA
V: TRBV27
J: TRBJ2-3
length: 15
size: NA
DNA: TGTGCCAGCAGTTTAAGGGGCGGGGGCGGAGATACGCAGTATTTT
CDR3: CASSLRGGGGDTQYF

D: TRBD1
V: TRBV6-5
J: TRBJ1-1
length: 12
size: NA
DNA: TGTGCCAGCATTCCGGACAGGACTGAAGCTTTCTTT
CDR3: CASIPDRTEAFF

D: NA
V: TRBV19
J: TRBJ1-2
length: 18
size: NA
DNA: TGTGCCAGTAGTATAGAAGGACGAGGCACCCGAAGAGTGCTTGGCTACACCTTC
CDR3: CASSIEGRGTRRVLGYTF

D: NA
V: TRBV10-3
J: TRBJ1-3
length: 14
size: NA
DNA: TGTGCCATCAGTGAGTCGACGGAAGGAAACACCATATATTTT
CDR3: CAISESTEGNTIYF

D: TRBD2
V: TRBV3-1/TRBV3-2
J: TRBJ2-7
length: 15
size: NA
DNA: TGTGCCAGCAGCCGCGGCACTAGCGGGAACTACGAGCAGTACTTC
CDR3: CASSRGTSGNYEQYF

D: NA
V: TRBV18
J: TRBJ2-6
length: 17
size: NA
DNA: TGTGCCAGCTCACCTCTAGTACAGGGCTCTGGGGCCAACGTCCTGACTTTC
CDR3: CASSPLVQGSGANVLTF

D: TRBD2
V: TRBV11-2
J: TRBJ2-1
length: 13
size: NA
DNA: TGTGCCAGCAGCCTCGGACTAGCTAATGAGCAGTTCTTC
CDR3: CASSLGLANEQFF

D: NA
V: TRBV7-9
J: TRBJ1-5
length: 11
size: NA
DNA: TGTGCCAGCAGCGACGAGGGGTCCCAGCATTTT
CDR3: CASSDEGSQHF

D: NA
V: TRBV6-4
J: TRBJ2-3
length: 11
size: once
DNA: TGTGCCAGCAGTGAGCCAGATACGCAGTATTTT
CDR3: CASSEPDTQYF

D: NA
V: TRBV5-4
J: TRBJ1-4
length: 18
size: NA
DNA: TGTGCCAGCAGCCCTGGAGGAGCCGACAGCCCGGGAGCCGAAAAACTGTTTTTT
CDR3: CASSPGGADSPGAEKLFF

D: NA
V: TRBV7-6
J: TRBJ1-1
length: 13
size: once
DNA: TGTGCCAGCAGCTTAAGCACAGACACTGAAGCTTTCTTT
CDR3: CASSLSTDTEAFF

D: TRBD2
V: TRBV6-2/TRBV6-3
J: TRBJ2-3
length: 15
size: NA
DNA: TGTGCCAGCAGCCGCGGGGGGCCGACCACAGATACGCAGTATTTT
CDR3: CASSRGGPTTDTQYF

D: NA
V: TRBV4-1
J: TRBJ1-1
length: 15
size: NA
DNA: TGCGCCAGCAGCCAATGGGGAGGGTCGGGCACTGAAGCTTTCTTT
CDR3: CASSQWGGSGTEAFF

D: NA
V: TRBV10-3
J: TRBJ1-1
length: 14
size: NA
DNA: TGTGCCATCAGTGAGCCTGATATGAACACTGAAGCTTTCTTT
CDR3: CAISEPDMNTEAFF